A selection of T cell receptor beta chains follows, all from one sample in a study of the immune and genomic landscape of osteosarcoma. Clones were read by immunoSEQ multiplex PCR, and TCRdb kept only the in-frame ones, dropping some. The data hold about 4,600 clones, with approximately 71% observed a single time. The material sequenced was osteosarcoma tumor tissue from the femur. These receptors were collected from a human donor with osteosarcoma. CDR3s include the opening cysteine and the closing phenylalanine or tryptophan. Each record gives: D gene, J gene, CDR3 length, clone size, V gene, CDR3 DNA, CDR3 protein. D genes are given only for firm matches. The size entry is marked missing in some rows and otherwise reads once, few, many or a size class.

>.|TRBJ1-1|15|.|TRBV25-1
TGTGCCAGCAGGGGAAAGACAGTGTTGAACACTGAAGCTTTCTTT
CASRGKTVLNTEAFF
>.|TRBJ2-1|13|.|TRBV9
TGTGCCAGCAGCGCGTTTCCCGCCAATGAGCAGTTCTTC
CASSAFPANEQFF
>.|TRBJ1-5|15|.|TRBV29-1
TGCAGCGCCCGACTATCCGACAGCCTCAATCAGCCCCAGCATTTT
CSARLSDSLNQPQHF
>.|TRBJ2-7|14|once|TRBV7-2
TGTGCCAGCAGCCCTATGGGGCTACTTGGGGAGCAGTACTTC
CASSPMGLLGEQYF
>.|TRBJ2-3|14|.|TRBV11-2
TGTGCCAGCAGCTTAGATGGGGGTCTTGGGACGCAGTATTTT
CASSLDGGLGTQYF
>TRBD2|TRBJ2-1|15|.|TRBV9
TGTGCCAGCAGCGTCGGGAGGAGCTCCTACAATGAGCAGTTCTTC
CASSVGRSSYNEQFF
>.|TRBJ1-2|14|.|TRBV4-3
TGCGCCAGCAGCCAAGGGGGGGGTGCGTACGGCTACACCTTC
CASSQGGGAYGYTF
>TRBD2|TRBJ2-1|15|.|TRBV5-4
TGTGCCAGCAGGCCGACTAGCGAACCCTACAATGAGCAGTTCTTC
CASRPTSEPYNEQFF
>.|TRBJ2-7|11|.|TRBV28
TGTGCCAGCAGTCCAGGCTACGAGCAGTACTTC
CASSPGYEQYF
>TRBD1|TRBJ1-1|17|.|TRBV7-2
TGTGCCAGCAGCTTAGGGGGCCCCGGGACAGGGAACACTGAAGCTTTCTTT
CASSLGGPGTGNTEAFF
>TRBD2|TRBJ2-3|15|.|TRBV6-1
TGTGCCAGCAGTGAGGGCCTAGCGGGAGTGGATACGCAGTATTTT
CASSEGLAGVDTQYF
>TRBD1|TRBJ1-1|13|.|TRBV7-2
TGTGCCAGCTTGGGACAGTGGAACACTGAAGCTTTCTTT
CASLGQWNTEAFF
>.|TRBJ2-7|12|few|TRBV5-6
TGTGCCAGCAGCTTTACAGGGTACGAGCAGTACTTC
CASSFTGYEQYF
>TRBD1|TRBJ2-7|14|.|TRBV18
TGTGCCAGCTCACCAAGACAGGGAGCCTACGAGCAGTACTTC
CASSPRQGAYEQYF
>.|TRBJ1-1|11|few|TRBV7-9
TGTGCCAGCAGCTTGGGGGGAGAAGCTTTCTTT
CASSLGGEAFF
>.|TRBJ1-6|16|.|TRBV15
.
CATSSSTLGYNSPLHF
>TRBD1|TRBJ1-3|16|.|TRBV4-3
TGCGCCAGCAGCCAAACCCGGGACAGAATCGGAAACACCATATATTTT
CASSQTRDRIGNTIYF
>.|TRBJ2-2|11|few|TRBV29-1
TGCAGCGTTTGGGACACCGGGGAGCTGTTTTTT
CSVWDTGELFF
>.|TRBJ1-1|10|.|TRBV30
TGTGCCTGGATTCAGGACCGGGCTTTCTTT
CAWIQDRAFF
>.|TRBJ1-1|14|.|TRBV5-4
TGTGCCAGCAGCTTCGGACAGTCGAACACTGAAGCTTTCTTT
CASSFGQSNTEAFF
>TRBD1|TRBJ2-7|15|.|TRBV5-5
TGTGCCAGCAGTCTCGAGGACAGGGGGCTTGTCGAGCAGTACTTC
CASSLEDRGLVEQYF
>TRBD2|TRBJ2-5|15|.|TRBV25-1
TGTGCCAGCAGTGCCCCGACTAGCGGCCAAGAGACCCAGTACTTC
CASSAPTSGQETQYF
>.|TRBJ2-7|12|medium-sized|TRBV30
TGTGCCTGGCGGGGTAGCTCCTACGAGCAGTACTTC
CAWRGSSYEQYF
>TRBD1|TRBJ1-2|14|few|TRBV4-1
TGCGCCAGCAGCCCCCGGGACAGGGGCATCGGCTACACCTTC
CASSPRDRGIGYTF
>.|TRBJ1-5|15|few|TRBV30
TGTGCCTGGAGGCCGACAGGCGGGCGGGATCAGCCCCAGCATTTT
CAWRPTGGRDQPQHF
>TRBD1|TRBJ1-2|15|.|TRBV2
TGTGCCAGCAGCCCGATGACAGGGGCAGGCTATGGCTACACCTTC
CASSPMTGAGYGYTF
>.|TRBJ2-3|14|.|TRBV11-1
TGTGCCAGCAGGACAGCGACTAGCACAGATACGCAGTATTTT
CASRTATSTDTQYF
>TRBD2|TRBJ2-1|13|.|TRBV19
TGTGCCAGTAGGGGACTAGCACTCAATGAGCAGTTCTTC
CASRGLALNEQFF
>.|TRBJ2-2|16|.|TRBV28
TGTGCCAGCAGTTCAACCGGACAGACGAACACCGGGGAGCTGTTTTTT
CASSSTGQTNTGELFF
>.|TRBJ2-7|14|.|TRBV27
TGTGCCAGCAGTTTACTCACAGGATCCTACGAGCAGTACTTC
CASSLLTGSYEQYF
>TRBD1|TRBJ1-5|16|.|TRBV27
TGTGCCAGCAGCAACAATCACAGGGGGCAGAGTCAGCCCCAGCATTTT
CASSNNHRGQSQPQHF
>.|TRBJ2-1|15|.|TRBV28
TGTGCCAGCAGTTGGCTAGCTGAATCCTACAATGAGCAGTTCTTC
CASSWLAESYNEQFF
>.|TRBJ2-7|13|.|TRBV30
TGTGCCTGGAGTGCCGGAGCTACCTACGAGCAGTACTTC
CAWSAGATYEQYF
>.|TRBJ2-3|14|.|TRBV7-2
TGTGCCAGCAGCTTAATTAGCCGCCGCGATACGCAGTATTTT
CASSLISRRDTQYF
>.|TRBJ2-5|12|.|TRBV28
TGTGCCAGCTATAGACAGCAAGAGACCCAGTACTTC
CASYRQQETQYF
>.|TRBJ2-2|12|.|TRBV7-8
TGTGCCAGCAGTCAGATAACCGGGGAGCTGTTTTTT
CASSQITGELFF
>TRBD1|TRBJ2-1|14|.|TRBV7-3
TGTGCCAGCAGCTTAGGGACAGGCAACAATGAGCAGTTCTTC
CASSLGTGNNEQFF
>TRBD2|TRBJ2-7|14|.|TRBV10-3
TGTGCCATCAGTGAGTCCGGGAGGACAAACGAGCAGTACTTC
CAISESGRTNEQYF
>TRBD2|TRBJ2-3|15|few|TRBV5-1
TGCGCCAGCAGCTTGGTTAGCGGGATGAAAGATACGCAGTATTTT
CASSLVSGMKDTQYF